This T cell receptor (beta chain) was retrieved from a study of cytomegalovirus exposure and HLA in healthy donors. A single count supports this clone. Antigen unknown. Primers included in the PCR were 60 Vbeta and 13 Jbeta primers. TCRdb keeps only in-frame clones here, not all; method: immunoSEQ multiplex PCR. The repertoire has approximately 130,000 clones, 70% to 85% of them found once; the top ten carry around 5.5%. Germline assignment: CDR1 MNHNS and CDR2 SASEGT. The V segment lost 3 bases and the J segment 13 bases; nucleotides outside the gene matches: 8. The CDR3 is 13 amino acids. Study-level results: It was likely that a cluster of highly shared sequence variants was a sequencing artifact. Productive status was seen about 87% or about 30% of the time for most TCR beta V segments in an earlier analysis. A later analysis linked a missense DCLRE1C variant to TCR beta V- and J-gene trimming.

The specimen sequenced was PBMCs. The sequence derives from a man between 18 and 29 years old in good health and CMV-seropositive. This chain connects TRBV6-1 to TRBJ2-1; 8 bases are shared with TRBD1. CDR3 residues: CASSDSAGGDQFF. The CDR3 DNA follows: TGTGCCAGCAGTGATTCCGCAGGGGGCGATCAGTTCTTC.